This is a list of T cell receptor beta chains from one sample in a study of control samples from healthy donors and cancer patients. Assay: immunoSEQ multiplex PCR; the TCRdb copy retains only in-frame clones and omits some. The sample consists of approximately 150,000 clones, more than 85% of them appearing once. The sample was blood. These receptor sequences come from a man in his thirties or forties in good health. CDR3s include the opening cysteine and the closing phenylalanine or tryptophan. The D gene is left open where the match is weak. Only part of the rows carry a size: once, few, many, or a class if the clone is expanded.

v_call	clone_size	d_call	cdr3_length	j_call	cdr3_aa	cdr3_nt
TRBV5-1	.	TRBD1	14	TRBJ1-1	CASSLNRGWTEAFF	TGCGCCAGCAGCTTAAACAGGGGGTGGACTGAAGCTTTCTTT
TRBV7-2	few	.	17	TRBJ1-1	CASSLNFFVQGPTEAFF	TGTGCCAGCAGCTTAAATTTCTTCGTGCAGGGGCCGACTGAAGCTTTCTTT
TRBV7-8	.	.	17	TRBJ2-4	CASSLNSGPIAKNIQYF	TGTGCCAGCAGCTTAAATTCGGGACCAATAGCCAAAAACATTCAGTACTTC
TRBV19	.	.	12	TRBJ1-1	CASSTGNTEAFF	TGTGCCAGTAGTACAGGGAACACTGAAGCTTTCTTT
TRBV9	.	.	15	TRBJ2-6	CASSGGTSGANVLTF	TGTGCCAGCAGCGGGGGGACCTCTGGGGCCAACGTCCTGACTTTC
TRBV11-2	.	TRBD1	16	TRBJ2-7	CASSLVGGQASYEQYF	TGTGCCAGCAGCTTAGTGGGGGGACAGGCCTCCTACGAGCAGTACTTC
TRBV9	.	TRBD2	18	TRBJ2-3	CASSVGLAGGPRPDTQYF	TGTGCCAGCAGCGTAGGGTTAGCGGGGGGGCCGAGACCAGATACGCAGTATTTT
TRBV7-2	.	TRBD1	15	TRBJ1-2	CASSPAFDRGYGYTF	TGTGCCAGCAGCCCCGCATTCGACAGGGGGTATGGCTACACCTTC
TRBV14	.	TRBD1	13	TRBJ2-7	CASSLGQGYEQYF	TGTGCCAGCAGCCTAGGACAGGGCTACGAGCAGTACTTC
TRBV18	.	.	13	TRBJ1-4	CASSPGTNEKLFF	TGTGCCAGCTCCCCCGGGACAAACGAAAAACTGTTTTTT
TRBV6-5	.	.	15	TRBJ1-1	CASSFGWGMNTEAFF	TGTGCCAGCAGTTTCGGTTGGGGCATGAACACTGAAGCTTTCTTT
TRBV25-1	.	.	15	TRBJ1-3	CASSVQGWRGNTIYF	TGTGCCAGCAGTGTGCAGGGATGGAGAGGAAACACCATATATTTT
TRBV29-1	once	.	13	TRBJ1-2	CSVLPGLSYGYTF	TGCAGCGTTCTACCAGGCCTGTCCTATGGCTACACCTTC
TRBV9	.	TRBD1	16	TRBJ1-4	CASSVDGTGAREKLFF	TGTGCCAGCAGCGTAGATGGTACAGGGGCCCGCGAAAAACTGTTTTTT
TRBV6-1	once	TRBD1	15	TRBJ2-7	CASSDGTGGAYEQYF	TGTGCCAGCAGTGATGGGACAGGGGGGGCCTACGAGCAGTACTTC
TRBV7-9	once	.	15	TRBJ2-7	CASSFPDRDSYEQYF	TGTGCCAGCAGCTTTCCCGACAGAGACTCCTACGAGCAGTACTTC
TRBV6-4	.	.	13	TRBJ2-7	CASSDSRRYEQYF	TGTGCCAGCAGTGACTCTCGGAGATACGAGCAGTACTTC
TRBV5-1	once	.	12	TRBJ2-7	CASSAPSYEQYF	TGCGCCAGCAGCGCCCCCTCCTACGAGCAGTACTTC
TRBV27	few	.	14	TRBJ2-7	CASSYGQGSYEQYF	TGTGCCAGCAGTTACGGGCAGGGGTCCTACGAGCAGTACTTC
TRBV5-6	.	.	14	TRBJ1-1	CASSLLNRGTEAFF	TGTGCCAGCAGCTTGCTGAATCGGGGAACTGAAGCTTTCTTT
TRBV5-4	.	.	12	TRBJ2-3	CASSLSTDTQYF	TGTGCCAGCAGCTTAAGCACAGATACGCAGTATTTT
TRBV7-9	.	.	13	TRBJ1-6	CASTYGGGSPLHF	TGTGCCAGCACCTATGGGGGTGGATCACCCCTCCACTTT
TRBV7-2	.	.	13	TRBJ2-7	CASSSGAPREQYF	TGTGCCAGCAGCTCCGGCGCCCCCCGCGAGCAGTACTTC
TRBV6-5	.	.	13	TRBJ1-1	CASRQMMNTEAFF	TGTGCCAGCAGGCAAATGATGAACACTGAAGCTTTCTTT
TRBV6-5	.	TRBD1	14	TRBJ1-2	CASTLRGSTVGYTF	TGTGCCAGCACCCTCAGGGGGTCGACTGTTGGCTACACCTTC
TRBV5-4	.	TRBD2	17	TRBJ2-2	CASSLLASGINTGELFF	TGTGCCAGCAGCTTGCTGGCTAGCGGGATTAACACCGGGGAGCTGTTTTTT
TRBV3-1/TRBV3-2	.	.	14	TRBJ2-1	CASSQGIPSGEQFF	TGTGCCAGCAGCCAAGGGATTCCCAGCGGTGAGCAGTTCTTC